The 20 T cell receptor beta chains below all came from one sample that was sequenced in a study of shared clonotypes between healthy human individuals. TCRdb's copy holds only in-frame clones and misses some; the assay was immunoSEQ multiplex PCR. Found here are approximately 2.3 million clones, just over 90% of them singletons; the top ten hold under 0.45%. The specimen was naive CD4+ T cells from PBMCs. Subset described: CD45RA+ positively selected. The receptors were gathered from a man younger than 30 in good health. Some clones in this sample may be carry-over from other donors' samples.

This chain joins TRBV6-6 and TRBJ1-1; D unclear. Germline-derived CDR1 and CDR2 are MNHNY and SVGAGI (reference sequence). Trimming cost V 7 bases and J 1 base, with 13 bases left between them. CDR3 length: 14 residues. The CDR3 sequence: CASTRDGPNTEAFF. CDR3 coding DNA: TGTGCCAGCACCCGAGACGGTCCGAACACTGAAGCTTTCTTT.

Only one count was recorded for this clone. The CDR3 nucleotides are TGTGCCAGCAGCGTAGGGGACGCAGGGGCGAATGGCTACACCTTC. As protein: CASSVGDAGANGYTF. The chain uses TRBV9 and TRBJ1-2; TRBD1 is a possible D gene (6 bases). CDR1 is SGDLS and CDR2 is YYNGEE in the germline V gene. The CDR3 covers 15 residues. Trimming cost V 0 bases and J 6 bases, with 15 bases left between them. The full variable domain, rest sourced from reference TRBV9 and TRBJ1-2, is DSGVTQTPKHLITATGQRVTLRCSPRSGDLSVYWYQQSLDQGLQFLIQYYNGEERAKGNILERFSAQQFPDLHSELNLSSLELGDSALYFCASSVGDAGANGYTFGSGTRLTVV.

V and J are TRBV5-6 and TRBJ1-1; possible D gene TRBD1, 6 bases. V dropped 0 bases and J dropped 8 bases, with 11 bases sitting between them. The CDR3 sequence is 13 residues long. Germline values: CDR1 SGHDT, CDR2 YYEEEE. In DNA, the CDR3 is TGTGCCAGCAGCTTGGGGGTGGACAGAGAAGCTTTCTTT. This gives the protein CASSLGVDREAFF.

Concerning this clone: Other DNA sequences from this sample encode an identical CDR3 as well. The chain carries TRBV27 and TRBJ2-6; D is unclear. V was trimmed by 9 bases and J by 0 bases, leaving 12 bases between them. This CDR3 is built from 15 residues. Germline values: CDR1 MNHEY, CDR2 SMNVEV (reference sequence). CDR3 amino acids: CASSTPSSGANVLTF. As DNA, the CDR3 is TGTGCCAGTTCTACTCCCAGCTCTGGGGCCAACGTCCTGACTTTC.

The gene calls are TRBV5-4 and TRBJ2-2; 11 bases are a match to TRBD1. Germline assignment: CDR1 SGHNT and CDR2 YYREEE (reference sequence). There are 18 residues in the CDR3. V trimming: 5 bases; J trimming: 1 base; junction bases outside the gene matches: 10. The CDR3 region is CASRHSGTGGGNTGELFF. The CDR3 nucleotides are TGTGCCAGCAGGCACTCCGGGACAGGGGGTGGGAACACCGGGGAGCTGTTTTTT. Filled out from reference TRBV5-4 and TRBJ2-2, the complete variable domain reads ETGVTQSPTHLIKTRGQQVTLRCSSQSGHNTVSWYQQALGQGPQFIFQYYREEENGRGNFPPRFSGLQFPNYSSELNVNALELDDSALYLCASRHSGTGGGNTGELFFGEGSRLTVL.

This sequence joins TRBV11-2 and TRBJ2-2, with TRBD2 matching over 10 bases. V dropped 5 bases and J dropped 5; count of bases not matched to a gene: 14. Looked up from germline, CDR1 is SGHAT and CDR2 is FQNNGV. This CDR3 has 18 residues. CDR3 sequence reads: CASSRRRGAGGPTGELFF. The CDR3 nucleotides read TGTGCCAGCAGCCGGAGGAGGGGAGCGGGAGGGCCGACCGGGGAGCTGTTTTTT.

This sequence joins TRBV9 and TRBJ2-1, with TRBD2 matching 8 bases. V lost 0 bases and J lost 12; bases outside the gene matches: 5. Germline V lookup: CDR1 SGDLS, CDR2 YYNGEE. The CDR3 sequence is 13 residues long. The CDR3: CASSVGAREGQFF. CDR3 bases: TGTGCCAGCAGCGTAGGGGCCCGGGAGGGGCAGTTCTTC.

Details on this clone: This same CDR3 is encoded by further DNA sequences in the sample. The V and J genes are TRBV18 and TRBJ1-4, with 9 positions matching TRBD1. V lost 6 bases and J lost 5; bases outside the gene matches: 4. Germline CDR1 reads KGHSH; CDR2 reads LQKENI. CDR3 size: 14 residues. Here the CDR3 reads CASSAGTGNEKLFF. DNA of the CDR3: TGTGCCAGCTCCGCGGGGACAGGGAATGAAAAACTGTTTTTT.

The CDR3 loop reads CAWSVQGGSGYTF. The CDR3 DNA follows: TGTGCCTGGAGTGTACAGGGGGGGTCCGGCTACACCTTC. The rearrangement links TRBV30 to TRBJ1-2, with 8 bases aligning to TRBD1. CDR1 and CDR2 from the germline V gene are GTSNPN and SVGIG (reference sequence). CDR3 length: 13 residues. With V trimmed by 0 bases and J by 8 bases, 5 bases remained unmatched.

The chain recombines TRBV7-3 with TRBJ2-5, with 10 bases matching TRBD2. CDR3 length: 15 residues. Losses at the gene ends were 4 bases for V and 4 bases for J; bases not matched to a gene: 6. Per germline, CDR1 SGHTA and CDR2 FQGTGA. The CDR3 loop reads CASSYNSGRRETQYF. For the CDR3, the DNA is TGTGCCAGCAGCTACAATAGCGGGAGGAGAGAGACCCAGTACTTC.

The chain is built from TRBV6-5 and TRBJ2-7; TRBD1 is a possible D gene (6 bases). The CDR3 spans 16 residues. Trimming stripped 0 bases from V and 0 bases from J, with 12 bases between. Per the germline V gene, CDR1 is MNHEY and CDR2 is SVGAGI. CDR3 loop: CASSYSGDRRSYEQYF. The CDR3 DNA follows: TGTGCCAGCAGTTACTCGGGCGACAGGCGCTCCTACGAGCAGTACTTC.

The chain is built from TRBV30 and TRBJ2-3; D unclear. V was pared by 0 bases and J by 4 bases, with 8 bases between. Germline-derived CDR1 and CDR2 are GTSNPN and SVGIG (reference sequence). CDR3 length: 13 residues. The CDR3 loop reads CAWSVIGPDTQYF. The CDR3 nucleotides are TGTGCCTGGAGTGTAATCGGCCCAGATACGCAGTATTTT. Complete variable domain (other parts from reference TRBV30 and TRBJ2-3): SQTIHQWPATLVQPVGSPLSLECTVEGTSNPNLYWYRQAAGRGLQLLFYSVGIGQISSEVPQNLSASRPQDRQFILSSKKLLLSDSGFYLCAWSVIGPDTQYFGPGTRLTVL.

The CDR3 nucleotides read TGTGCCACCAGCAGCTCACGACAGGGGTGGGCCTACGAGCAGTACTTC. Encoded protein: CATSSSRQGWAYEQYF. The chain is built from TRBV15 and TRBJ2-7; 8 bases align to TRBD1. The CDR3 spans 16 residues. The V segment lost 3 bases and the J segment 2 bases; nucleotides outside the gene matches: 9. Germline-derived CDR1 and CDR2 are LNHNV and YYDKDF (reference sequence).

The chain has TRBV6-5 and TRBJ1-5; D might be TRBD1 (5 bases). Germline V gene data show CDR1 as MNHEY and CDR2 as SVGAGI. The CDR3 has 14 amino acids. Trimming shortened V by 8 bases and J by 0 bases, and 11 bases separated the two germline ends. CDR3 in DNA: TGTGCCAGCGGCCAGGGCTCTAGCAATCAGCCCCAGCATTTT. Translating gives CASGQGSSNQPQHF.

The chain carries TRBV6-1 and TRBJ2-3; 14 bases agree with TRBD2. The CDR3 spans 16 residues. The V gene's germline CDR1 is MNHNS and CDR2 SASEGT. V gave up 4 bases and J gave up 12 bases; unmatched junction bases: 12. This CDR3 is CASSGGTSGRGSLQYF. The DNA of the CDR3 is TGTGCCAGCAGTGGAGGGACTAGCGGGAGAGGTTCGCTTCAGTATTTT.

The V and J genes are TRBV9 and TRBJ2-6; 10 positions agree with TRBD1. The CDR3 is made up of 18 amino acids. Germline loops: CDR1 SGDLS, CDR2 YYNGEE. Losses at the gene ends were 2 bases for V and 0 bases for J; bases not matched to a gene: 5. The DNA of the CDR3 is TGTGCCAGCAGCGTGGCCGGGACAGGGGCCTCTGGGGCCAACGTCCTGACTTTC. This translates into CASSVAGTGASGANVLTF. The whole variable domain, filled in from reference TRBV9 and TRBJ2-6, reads DSGVTQTPKHLITATGQRVTLRCSPRSGDLSVYWYQQSLDQGLQFLIQYYNGEERAKGNILERFSAQQFPDLHSELNLSSLELGDSALYFCASSVAGTGASGANVLTFGAGSRLTVL.

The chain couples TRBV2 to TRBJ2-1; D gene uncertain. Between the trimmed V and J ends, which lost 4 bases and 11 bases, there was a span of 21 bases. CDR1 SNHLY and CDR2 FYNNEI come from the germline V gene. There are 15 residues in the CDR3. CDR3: CASSGVRAPRVQQFF. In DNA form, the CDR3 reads TGTGCCAGCAGTGGGGTCCGGGCGCCCCGGGTTCAGCAGTTCTTC.

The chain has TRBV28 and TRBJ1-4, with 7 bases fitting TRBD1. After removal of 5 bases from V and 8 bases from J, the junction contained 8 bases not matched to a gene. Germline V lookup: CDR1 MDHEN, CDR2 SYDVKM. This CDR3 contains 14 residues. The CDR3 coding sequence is TGTGCCAGCAGTCTCAGGGGGGGTGGCGAAAAACTGTTTTTT. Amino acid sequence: CASSLRGGGEKLFF.

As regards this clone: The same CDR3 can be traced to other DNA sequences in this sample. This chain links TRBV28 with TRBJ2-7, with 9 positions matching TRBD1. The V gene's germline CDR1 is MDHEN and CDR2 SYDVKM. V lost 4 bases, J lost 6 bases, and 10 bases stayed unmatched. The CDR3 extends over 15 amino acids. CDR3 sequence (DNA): TGTGCCAGCAGTTCCTTGGGACAGGGAGGATCCGAGCAGTACTTC. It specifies CASSSLGQGGSEQYF.

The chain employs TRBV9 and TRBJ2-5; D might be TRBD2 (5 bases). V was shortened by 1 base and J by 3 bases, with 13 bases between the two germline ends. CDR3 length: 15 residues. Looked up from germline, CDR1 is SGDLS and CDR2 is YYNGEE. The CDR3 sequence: CASSVSGLVKETQYF. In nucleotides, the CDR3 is TGTGCCAGCAGCGTATCCGGACTGGTTAAAGAGACCCAGTACTTC.